The clone carrying this T cell receptor (beta chain) was counted a few times. Its antigen is currently unknown. This entry is derived from a study of beta chain features in type 1 diabetes. Findings and limits, study-wide: When Type 1 diabetes patients were examined, their TCRB CDR3s proved moderately but significantly shorter in all four CD4+ subsets.

CD4+ cells of the naive, central memory, regulatory and stem cell-like memory types were sorted via CD45RO/CCR7/CD25/CD127/CD95/CD27. Since all of the isolated RNA was reverse transcribed, expressed TCRB transcripts were what got sequenced. Profiling relied on immunoSEQ multiplex PCR, and the TCRdb table lists in-frame clones only, not all of them. Of 250,000 to 300,000 clones in the sample, about 13% were seen once. This clonotype was obtained from a man aged 25-45 years with type 1 diabetes. The sequencing input was naive CD4+ T cells from blood.

The CDR3 is CASSLLAGGPFEQFF. The CDR3, as DNA: TGTGCCAGCAGTTTATTGGCGGGAGGACCTTTTGAGCAGTTCTTC. The V gene is TRBV28, the J gene TRBJ2-1; TRBD2 aligns across 8 bases. CDR1 is MDHEN and CDR2 is SYDVKM in the germline V gene. With 1 base clipped from V and 9 bases from J, the junction kept 8 bases outside the gene matches. The CDR3 runs 15 residues.